These 27 T cell receptor beta chains came from one sample sequenced in a study of T-cell reconstitution after alpha-beta-depleted transplantation in children. TCRbeta library preparation incorporated unique molecular identifiers. MiXCR, run by TCRdb on the PCR reads, gives a single entry per CDR3 protein. Here the sample spans around 580,000 distinct CDR3 sequences, 27% being singletons. This material consisted of PBMCs, taken before TCRalphabeta/CD19-depleted stem cell transplant. These receptors were taken from a boy under two years old with Wiskott-Aldrich syndrome, due to receive a stem cell transplant.

The V and J genes are TRBV29-1 and TRBJ2-3; D is uncertain. CDR1 SQVTM and CDR2 ANQGSEA come from the germline V gene. V gave up 2 bases and J gave up 3 bases, with 6 bases separating them. The CDR3 length is 12 residues. In DNA, the CDR3 is TGCAGCGTTGAATTAGTGACAGATACGCAGTATTTT. This codes for CSVELVTDTQYF.

V usage is TRBV15 and J usage is TRBJ2-5; either TRBD1 or TRBD2 may fit D (5 bases each). CDR1 is LNHNV, CDR2 YYDKDF, per germline (reference sequence). The length of the CDR3 is 14 residues. Trimming took off 5 bases at V and 3 bases at J, with 13 bases between the two ends. The CDR3 loop reads CATSFRDPKETQYF. The CDR3 DNA reads TGTGCCACCAGCTTCAGGGACCCCAAAGAGACCCAGTACTTC.

V gene TRBV10-3 combines with J gene TRBJ1-2; 7 bases map to TRBD1. CDR3 length equals 14 residues. Germline lookup yields CDR1 ENHRY and CDR2 SYGVKD. V shed 2 bases, J shed 5 bases, and the junction held 5 bases outside the gene matches. CDR3 region: CAISEDRVGYGYTF. CDR3 coding DNA: TGTGCCATCAGTGAGGACAGGGTAGGGTATGGCTACACCTTC.

This clonotype showed up just a few times. This rearrangement joins TRBV20-1 to TRBJ2-1, with TRBD2 identical over 7 bases. This CDR3 has 13 amino acids. In germline, CDR1 is DFQATT, CDR2 SNEGSKA (reference sequence). With 6 bases clipped from V and 7 bases from J, the junction kept 9 bases outside the gene matches. Here the CDR3 DNA reads TGCAGTGCCGCCGGACTAGTAAGGAATGAGCAGTTCTTC. Translated: CSAAGLVRNEQFF.

This chain connects TRBV15 to TRBJ2-5, with 8 bases fitting TRBD1. This CDR3 has 15 amino acids. V was clipped by 6 bases and J by 4 bases; unmatched bases: 10. CDR1 LNHNV and CDR2 YYDKDF come from the germline V gene (reference sequence). CDR3 coding DNA: TGTGCCACCAGGCTGAATTACAGGGGGGCAGAGACCCAGTACTTC. Protein sequence: CATRLNYRGAETQYF.

This clonotype has a handful of counts. The V gene is TRBV5-1, the J gene TRBJ1-1, with D perhaps matching TRBD1 (5 bases). V lost 1 base to trimming and J lost 4 bases, with 14 bases between them. Germline lookup yields CDR1 SGHRS and CDR2 YFSETQ. This CDR3 has 15 residues. CDR3 sequence (DNA): TGCGCCAGCAGCTTGAGCTTCAGGGACGGCACTGAAGCTTTCTTT. It is translated as CASSLSFRDGTEAFF.

The genes are TRBV7-8 and TRBJ2-7; no definite D call. CDR3 size: 13 residues. The V end lost 1 base, the J end lost 1 base, and 5 bases lay between the germline ends. CDR1 and CDR2 (germline): SGHVS, FQNEAQ. The CDR3 sequence: CASSLVVSYEQYF. DNA of the CDR3: TGTGCCAGCAGCTTAGTCGTATCCTACGAGCAGTACTTC.

This chain connects TRBV7-9 to TRBJ2-2, with TRBD2 matching over 10 bases. J gave up 0 bases and V 4 bases, and 2 bases lay outside the gene matches. Germline values: CDR1 SEHNR, CDR2 FQNEAQ (reference sequence). The CDR3 has 16 residues. Here the CDR3 reads CASSSLAGSNTGELFF. CDR3 nucleotide sequence: TGTGCCAGCAGCTCACTAGCGGGATCGAACACCGGGGAGCTGTTTTTT.

This clonotype was counted a few times. The chain has TRBV7-2 and TRBJ1-5; possibly TRBD1 for D (6 bases). This CDR3 spans 13 amino acids. Germline CDR1 reads SGHTA; CDR2 reads FQGNSA. Trimming left V 8 bases short and J 7 bases short, with 15 bases between. CDR3 protein: CASSRRGDQPQHF. The CDR3 DNA reads TGTGCCAGCTCCCGAAGGGGGGACCAGCCCCAGCATTTT. Based on the CDR3 plus reference TRBV7-2 and TRBJ1-5, the full variable domain is GAGVSQSPSNKVTEKGKDVELRCDPISGHTALYWYRQSLGQGLEFLIYFQGNSAPDKSGLPSDRFSAERTGGSVSTLTIQRTQQEDSAVYLCASSRRGDQPQHFGDGTRLSIL.

The chain joins TRBV5-1 to TRBJ2-7, with TRBD2 as a possible D gene (6 bases). CDR3 length equals 15 residues. Trimming pared 3 bases from V and 0 bases from J, leaving 13 bases between. Per the germline V gene, CDR1 is SGHRS and CDR2 is YFSETQ. CDR3 in DNA: TGCGCCAGCAGCTCCCTAGCGTCACTCTCCTACGAGCAGTACTTC. This encodes CASSSLASLSYEQYF.

This sequence joins TRBV29-1 and TRBJ2-1, with D possibly matching TRBD2 (7 bases). V was trimmed by 4 bases and J by 6 bases, leaving 10 bases between them. This CDR3 is 12 amino acids long. Germline V CDR1 and CDR2: SQVTM, ANQGSEA. This CDR3 is CSVAGGPNEQFF. CDR3 in DNA: TGCAGCGTTGCGGGGGGCCCCAATGAGCAGTTCTTC.

The rearrangement uses TRBV10-3 and TRBJ2-2, with D unclear. The CDR3 loop spans 16 amino acids. The V and J ends lost 1 base and 2 bases respectively, with 11 bases between them. The germline V gene encodes CDR1 ENHRY and CDR2 SYGVKD. CDR3 DNA: TGTGCCATCAGTGAGTTTGTGGGCCTCAACACCGGGGAGCTGTTTTTT. Translated: CAISEFVGLNTGELFF.

This clonotype was observed a few times. This sequence joins TRBV7-2 and TRBJ1-1; D not certain. The germline V gene has CDR1 SGHTA and CDR2 FQGNSA. The CDR3 is 13 residues long. The V and J ends lost 1 base and 3 bases respectively, with 6 bases between them. The CDR3: CASSLEQDTEAFF. CDR3 bases: TGTGCCAGCAGCTTAGAGCAGGACACTGAAGCTTTCTTT. The whole variable domain, remainder taken from reference TRBV7-2 and TRBJ1-1, is GAGVSQSPSNKVTEKGKDVELRCDPISGHTALYWYRQSLGQGLEFLIYFQGNSAPDKSGLPSDRFSAERTGGSVSTLTIQRTQQEDSAVYLCASSLEQDTEAFFGQGTRLTVV.

The chain is built from TRBV12-3 or TRBV12-4 and TRBJ2-2, with TRBD2 matching 14 bases. V lost 6 bases to trimming and J lost 7 bases; unmatched junction nucleotides: 7. The CDR3 totals 16 residues. CDR3 bases: TGTGCCAGCAGCCCGACTAGCGGGAGGGCCGGCGGGGAGCTGTTTTTT. Protein sequence: CASSPTSGRAGGELFF.

This clonotype was picked up a small number of times. The rearrangement uses TRBV7-9 and TRBJ2-5, with TRBD1 matching over 7 bases. The length of the CDR3 is 15 residues. CDR1 is SEHNR and CDR2 is FQNEAQ in the germline V gene (reference sequence). V trimming: 0 bases; J trimming: 1 base; junction bases outside the gene matches: 2. CDR3 coding DNA: TGTGCCAGCAGCTTAGCCCGACAGGGCCAAGAGACCCAGTACTTC. Residues: CASSLARQGQETQYF.

This clonotype was seen only a few times. The CDR3, as DNA: TGTGCCAGCAGTGAAGAGGGGAAAGGGGCCAACGTCCTGACTTTC. Its protein is CASSEEGKGANVLTF. This sequence joins TRBV25-1 and TRBJ2-6; D is possibly TRBD1 or TRBD2 (5 bases each). This CDR3 comprises 15 residues. The germline V gene encodes CDR1 MGHDK and CDR2 SYGVNS. Trimming stripped 2 bases from V and 4 bases from J, with 9 bases between.

The V call is TRBV12-3 or TRBV12-4, the J call TRBJ2-7, with 7 positions matching TRBD2. This CDR3 has 15 residues. The J segment lost 6 bases and the V segment lost 1 base, leaving 9 bases of the junction unmatched. The CDR3 reads CASSLVRGRASEQYF. The DNA for the CDR3 is TGTGCCAGCAGTTTAGTCCGGGGGAGGGCGTCCGAGCAGTACTTC.

This clonotype was seen a handful of times. The chain recombines TRBV20-1 with TRBJ2-3, with D unclear. Germline values: CDR1 DFQATT, CDR2 SNEGSKA (reference sequence). Trimming shortened V by 0 bases and J by 2 bases, and 3 bases separated the two germline ends. CDR3 size: 12 residues. The CDR3 spells CSAREYTDTQYF. As DNA, the CDR3 is TGCAGTGCTAGAGAGTACACAGATACGCAGTATTTT.

In DNA form, the CDR3 reads TGTGCCAGCAGGGGGTCCTCCAATCAGCCCCAGCATTTT. This gives the protein CASRGSSNQPQHF. This chain joins TRBV12-3 or TRBV12-4 and TRBJ1-5; no clear D. This CDR3 is 13 amino acids long. V lost 6 bases and J lost 3, with 9 bases in between.

This clonotype has more than one count but fewer than ten. J is TRBJ1-5 and V is TRBV20-1; no clear D gene. Trimming took 6 bases from V and 6 from J, leaving 15 bases between them. The CDR3 extends over 13 amino acids. CDR1 is DFQATT and CDR2 is SNEGSKA in the germline V gene (reference sequence). The CDR3 sequence is CSASLGRIQPQHF. For the CDR3, the DNA is TGCAGTGCCTCCCTGGGGAGGATTCAGCCCCAGCATTTT.

This clonotype was counted between two and nine times. The chain carries TRBV7-2 and TRBJ2-6; no firm D call. Trimming cost V 2 bases and J 1 base, with 18 bases left between them. The CDR3 sequence is 19 residues long. Germline V lookup: CDR1 SGHTA, CDR2 FQGNSA. The DNA for the CDR3 is TGTGCCAGCAGCTTAACGAGTGGATGGTCCCATTCTGGGGCCAACGTCCTGACTTTC. Translated, it gives CASSLTSGWSHSGANVLTF.

This clonotype was observed a handful of times. The chain recombines TRBV5-1 with TRBJ2-7; D is possibly TRBD1 (5 bases). Per germline, CDR1 SGHRS and CDR2 YFSETQ. V lost 4 bases, J lost 7 bases, and 18 bases lay in between. The CDR3 spans 14 residues. The CDR3 protein is CASSPGPGLGEQYF. The CDR3 bases are TGCGCCAGCAGCCCCGGCCCAGGGCTGGGGGAGCAGTACTTC. Variable domain in full (rest from reference TRBV5-1 and TRBJ2-7): KAGVTQTPRYLIKTRGQQVTLSCSPISGHRSVSWYQQTPGQGLQFLFEYFSETQRNKGNFPGRFSGRQFSNSRSEMNVSTLELGDSALYLCASSPGPGLGEQYFGPGTRLTVT.

This chain uses TRBV5-5 with TRBJ2-7; weak D call: TRBD2 (6 bases). Trimming stripped 0 bases from V and 2 bases from J, with 12 bases between. CDR1 and CDR2 from the germline V gene are SGHKS and YYEKEE (reference sequence). CDR3 length equals 15 residues. The CDR3 here is CASSLDGRPTYEQYF. The CDR3 DNA reads TGTGCCAGCAGCTTGGACGGGAGACCCACCTACGAGCAGTACTTC.

This CDR3 is CASSLRTVRSGELFF. CDR3 DNA sequence: TGTGCCAGCAGTTTAAGGACAGTACGGTCCGGGGAGCTGTTTTTT. The rearrangement links TRBV28 to TRBJ2-2; possible D gene TRBD1, 6 bases. V gave up 2 bases and J gave up 6 bases, with 13 bases separating them. Germline V gives CDR1 MDHEN, CDR2 SYDVKM. The length of the CDR3 is 15 residues. The full variable domain, its missing parts supplied by reference TRBV28 and TRBJ2-2, is DVKVTQSSRYLVKRTGEKVFLECVQDMDHENMFWYRQDPGLGLRLIYFSYDVKMKEKGDIPEGYSVSREKKERFSLILESASTNQTSMYLCASSLRTVRSGELFFGEGSRLTVL.

The chain links TRBV18 to TRBJ1-1; the match to TRBD1 covers 9 bases. This CDR3 has 16 residues. Losses at the gene ends were 1 base for V and 3 bases for J; bases not matched to a gene: 6. Germline V gene lookup returns CDR1 KGHSH and CDR2 LQKENI. The CDR3 region has the DNA TGTGCCAGCTCACCACTTACAGGGGGCGCGGACACTGAAGCTTTCTTT. This encodes CASSPLTGGADTEAFF.

The rearrangement uses TRBV20-1 and TRBJ1-2; possible D gene TRBD1, 5 bases. Germline-derived CDR1 and CDR2 are DFQATT and SNEGSKA (reference sequence). There are 12 residues in the CDR3. Trimming pared 6 bases from V and 4 bases from J, leaving 12 bases between. DNA of the CDR3: TGCAGTGCATCCGGGACCGGCTATGGCTACACCTTC. Protein product: CSASGTGYGYTF.

The rearrangement uses TRBV20-1 and TRBJ2-7; possibly TRBD1 or TRBD2 for D (5 bases each). The CDR3 has 12 residues. Trimming left V 3 bases short and J 4 bases short, with 10 bases between. Germline loops: CDR1 DFQATT, CDR2 SNEGSKA (reference sequence). The CDR3 DNA follows: TGCAGTGCTAGCCCCTGGGGGTACGAGCAGTACTTC. Protein product: CSASPWGYEQYF.